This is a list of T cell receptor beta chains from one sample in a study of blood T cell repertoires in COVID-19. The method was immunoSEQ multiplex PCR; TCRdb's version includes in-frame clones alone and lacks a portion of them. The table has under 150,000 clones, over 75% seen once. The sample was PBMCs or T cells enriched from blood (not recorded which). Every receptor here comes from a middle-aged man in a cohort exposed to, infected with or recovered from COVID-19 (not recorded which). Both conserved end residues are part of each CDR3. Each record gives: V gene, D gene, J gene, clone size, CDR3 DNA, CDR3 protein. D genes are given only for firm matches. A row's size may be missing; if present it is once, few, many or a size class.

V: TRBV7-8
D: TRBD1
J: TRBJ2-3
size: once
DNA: TGTGCCAGCAGCTTAGAGACAGGGTGGGGTGACGTTGCAGATACGCAGTATTTT
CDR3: CASSLETGWGDVADTQYF

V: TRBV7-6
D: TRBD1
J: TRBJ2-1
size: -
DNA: TGTGCCAGCAGCTTAGATCGAGGACAGGGTTGGAATGAGCAGTTCTTC
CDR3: CASSLDRGQGWNEQFF

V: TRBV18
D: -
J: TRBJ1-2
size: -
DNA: TGTGCCAGCTCACCCCTGGGACAAAACTATGGCTACACCTTC
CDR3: CASSPLGQNYGYTF

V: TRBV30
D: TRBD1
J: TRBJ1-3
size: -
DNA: TGTGCCTGGAGTGTACAGGGGGGAAACACCATATATTTT
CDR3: CAWSVQGGNTIYF

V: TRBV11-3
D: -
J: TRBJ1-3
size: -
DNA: TGTGCCAGCAGCTTGGCAGTTGGAAACACCATATATTTT
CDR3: CASSLAVGNTIYF

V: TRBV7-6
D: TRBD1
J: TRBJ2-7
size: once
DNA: TGTGCCAGCAGCCAATCCGGGACAGCATACGAGCAGTACTTC
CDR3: CASSQSGTAYEQYF

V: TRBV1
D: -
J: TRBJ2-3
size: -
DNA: TGCACCAGCAGCCAAGATTCTTCGCAGTATTTT
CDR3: CTSSQDSSQYF

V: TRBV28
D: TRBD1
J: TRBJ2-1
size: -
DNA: TGTGCCAGCAGTTCCCAGGACAGGGGGAATGAGCAGTTCTTC
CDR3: CASSSQDRGNEQFF

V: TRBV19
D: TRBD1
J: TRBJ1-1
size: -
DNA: TGTGCCAGTAGTCCACAGGGACAGGTGAACACTGAAGCTTTCTTT
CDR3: CASSPQGQVNTEAFF

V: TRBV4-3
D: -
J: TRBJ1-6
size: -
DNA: TGCGCCAGCAGCCAAGACCCCCCCCCGTCGAGCTCCTATAATTCACCCCTCCACTTT
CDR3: CASSQDPPPSSSYNSPLHF

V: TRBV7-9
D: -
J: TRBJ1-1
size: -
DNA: TGTGCCAGCAGCCCAGGGAGCAGGGGAGAAGCTTTCTTT
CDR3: CASSPGSRGEAFF

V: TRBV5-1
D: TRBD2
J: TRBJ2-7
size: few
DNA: TGCGCCAGCAGCTTGGAACCTAGCGGCAATTACTACGAGCAGTACTTC
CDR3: CASSLEPSGNYYEQYF

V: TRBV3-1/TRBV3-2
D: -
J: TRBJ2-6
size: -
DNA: TGTGCCAGCAGCCGTACGGCAGGTCCCTCTGGGGCCAACGTCCTGACTTTC
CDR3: CASSRTAGPSGANVLTF

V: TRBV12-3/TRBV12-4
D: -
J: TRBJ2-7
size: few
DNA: TGTGCCAGCAGGCAAAACAGGGAGCAGTACTTC
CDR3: CASRQNREQYF

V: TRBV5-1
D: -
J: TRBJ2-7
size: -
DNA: TGCGCCAGCAGCGCGCGGGATGGAGGGGCCTCCTACGAGCAGTACTTC
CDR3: CASSARDGGASYEQYF

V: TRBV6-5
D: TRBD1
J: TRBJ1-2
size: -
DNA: TGTGCCAGCAGTTACGCGACCCAGGGGGCAGGTGGCTACACCTTC
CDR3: CASSYATQGAGGYTF

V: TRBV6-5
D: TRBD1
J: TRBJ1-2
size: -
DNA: TGTGCCAGCATGATGGGGACAGGGGGCTGGAATGGCTACACCTTC
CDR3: CASMMGTGGWNGYTF

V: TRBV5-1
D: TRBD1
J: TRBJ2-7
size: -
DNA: TGCGCCAGCAGCTCAGACAGGGGGGGCTCCTACGAGCAGTACTTC
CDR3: CASSSDRGGSYEQYF

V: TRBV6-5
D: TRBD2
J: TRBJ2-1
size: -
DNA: TGTGCCAGCAGTCCCAGCGGGGGAACCTACAATGAGCAGTTCTTC
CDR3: CASSPSGGTYNEQFF

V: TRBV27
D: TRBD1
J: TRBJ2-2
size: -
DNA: TGTGCCAGCAGCTCCGGAAGGCACAGGGGGAACACCGGGGAGCTGTTTTTT
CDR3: CASSSGRHRGNTGELFF

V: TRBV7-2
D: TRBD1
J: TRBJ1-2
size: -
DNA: TGTGCCAGCAGCCCCGGACAGGGGGCGCCCCACTATGGCTACACCTTC
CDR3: CASSPGQGAPHYGYTF

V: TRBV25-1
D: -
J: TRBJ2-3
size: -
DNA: TGTGCCAGCTCACGACAGATCACAGATACGCAGTATTTT
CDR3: CASSRQITDTQYF

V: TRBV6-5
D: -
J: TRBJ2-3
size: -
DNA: TGTGCCAGCAGACGCCAGGGGCACGTTATGGATACGCAGTATTTT
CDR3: CASRRQGHVMDTQYF

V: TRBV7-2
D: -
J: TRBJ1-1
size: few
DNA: TGTGCCAGCAGCTTGGGCCTAGGGAGGGACACTGAAGCTTTCTTT
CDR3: CASSLGLGRDTEAFF

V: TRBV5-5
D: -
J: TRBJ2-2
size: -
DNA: TGTGCCAGCAGCGCTGGGGGCCAGGATAACACCGGGGAGCTGTTTTTT
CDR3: CASSAGGQDNTGELFF

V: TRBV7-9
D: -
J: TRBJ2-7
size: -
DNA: TGTGCCAGCAGCGGAACAGGAGCCTACGAGCAGTACTTC
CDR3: CASSGTGAYEQYF

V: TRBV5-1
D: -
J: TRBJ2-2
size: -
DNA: TGCGCCAGCAGCTTGGATAGCGCATACACCGGGGAGCTGTTTTTT
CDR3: CASSLDSAYTGELFF

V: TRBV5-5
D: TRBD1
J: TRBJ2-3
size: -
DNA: TGTGCCAGCAGCCCTCGACAGGGGACAGATACGCAGTATTTT
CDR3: CASSPRQGTDTQYF

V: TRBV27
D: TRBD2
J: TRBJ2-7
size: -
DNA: TGTGCCAGCAGCTTCCGCCAAGGGGCTAGCGGGATAGGAAACGAGCAGTACTTC
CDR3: CASSFRQGASGIGNEQYF

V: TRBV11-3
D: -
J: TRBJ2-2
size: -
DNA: TGTGCCAGCAGCTTAGCTCCTGGGGAGCTGTTTTTT
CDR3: CASSLAPGELFF

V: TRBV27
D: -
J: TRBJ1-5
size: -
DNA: TGTGCCAGCAGATTTGCAGGGAACAATCAGCCCCAGCATTTT
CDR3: CASRFAGNNQPQHF

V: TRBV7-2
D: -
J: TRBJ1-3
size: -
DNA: TGTGCCAGCAGCTCGACAGGAACTGGAAACACCATATATTTT
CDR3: CASSSTGTGNTIYF

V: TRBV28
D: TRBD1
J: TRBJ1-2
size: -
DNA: TGTGCCAGCAGTTTAGGGCTGGGACCGGGACAGAAATATGGCTACACCTTC
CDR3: CASSLGLGPGQKYGYTF